The rows below give T cell receptor beta chains drawn from one sample of a study of cytomegalovirus exposure and HLA in healthy donors. Profiling relied on immunoSEQ multiplex PCR, and the TCRdb table lists in-frame clones only, not all of them. This repertoire shows approximately 190,000 clones, 84% found once; its top ten account for 2.6%. Sequencing input: PBMCs. All receptors come from a woman in her forties or fifties in good health and CMV-seropositive. Both conserved end residues are part of each CDR3. Fields, in order: J gene, D gene, clone size, V gene, CDR3 DNA, CDR3 protein. D genes are given only for firm matches. Only part of the rows carry a size: once, few, many, or a class if the clone is expanded.

>TRBJ2-2|TRBD2|-|TRBV2
TGTGCCAGCAGCATTAGCGGGGGCCCGAACACCGGGGAGCTGTTTTTT
CASSISGGPNTGELFF
>TRBJ2-2|TRBD2|few|TRBV7-9
TGTGCCAGCAGCTTGGGGGGGACCGGGGAGCTGTTTTTT
CASSLGGTGELFF
>TRBJ1-1|-|-|TRBV6-5
TGTGCCAGCAGTTACTCTATGAGAAACACTGAAGCTTTCTTT
CASSYSMRNTEAFF
>TRBJ1-1|-|-|TRBV4-1
TGCGCCAGCAGCCAGTACCAGGCCACTGAAGCTTTCTTT
CASSQYQATEAFF
>TRBJ1-1|-|-|TRBV7-3
TGTGCCAGCAGCTTAAACAGAGCAGGATACACTGAAGCTTTCTTT
CASSLNRAGYTEAFF
>TRBJ1-2|TRBD1|-|TRBV7-2
TGTGCCAGCAGCTTAGTGGGCCAGGGGGCCACCTTCTATGGCTACACCTTC
CASSLVGQGATFYGYTF
>TRBJ2-3|-|-|TRBV19
TGTGCCAGTAGTGCCTCGGGGGGCACAGATACGCAGTATTTT
CASSASGGTDTQYF
>TRBJ1-1|-|-|TRBV6-5
TGTGCCAGCAGGAGACAAGTGAACACTGAAGCTTTCTTT
CASRRQVNTEAFF
>TRBJ2-1|TRBD2|-|TRBV12-5
TGTGCTAGTGCGTTAGCGGGGGGGATAAGGCAGTTCTTC
CASALAGGIRQFF
>TRBJ2-7|-|few|TRBV20-1
TGCAGCGCAGGGGTCGAGCAGTACTTC
CSAGVEQYF
>TRBJ1-6|-|-|TRBV7-9
TGTGCCAGCAGCTCCCCCCCCGCAGGGAGGAATTCACCCCTCCACTTT
CASSSPPAGRNSPLHF
>TRBJ2-6|TRBD2|-|TRBV5-1
TGCGCCAGCAGCAGGGGCGCGGGGGGGTTCTCTGGGGCCAACGTCCTGACTTTC
CASSRGAGGFSGANVLTF
>TRBJ2-3|TRBD2|-|TRBV4-2
TGTGCCAGCAGCCTCCTAGCGGGGGGGCCCCAAGATACGCAGTATTTT
CASSLLAGGPQDTQYF
>TRBJ2-2|-|-|TRBV7-7
TGTGCTAGCAGCTTAGTGAGTGGGAGCGGGGAGCTGTTTTTT
CASSLVSGSGELFF
>TRBJ2-2|-|-|TRBV5-6
TGTGCCAGCAGCATTGCGGCTCTCTACACCGGGGAGCTGTTTTTT
CASSIAALYTGELFF
>TRBJ1-2|TRBD1|-|TRBV9
TGTGCCAGCAGCTCCCTCGGACAGGGTGACTATGGCTACACCTTC
CASSSLGQGDYGYTF
>TRBJ1-2|TRBD1|few|TRBV4-1
TGCGCCAGCAGGGTACAGGGGACCCCTAACTATGGCTACACCTTC
CASRVQGTPNYGYTF
>TRBJ2-2|TRBD1|-|TRBV6-5
TGTGCCAGCAGATCGACAGGGAAATCTACCGGGGAGCTGTTTTTT
CASRSTGKSTGELFF
>TRBJ2-7|-|-|TRBV5-6
TGTGCCAGCAGCTTGGTCAGGTCCGATCCCTACGAGCAGTACTTC
CASSLVRSDPYEQYF